The 28 T cell receptor beta chains below all came from one sample that was sequenced in a study of early T cells in non-severe SARS-CoV-2 infection. TCRdb ran MiXCR on the 5' RACE reads and lists one entry per CDR3 protein. The table has roughly 65,000 distinct CDR3 sequences, 11% seen once. The material sequenced was whole blood. Receptors were obtained from an adult who was a healthcare worker with PCR-confirmed SARS-CoV-2 infection or an uninfected control (not recorded which).

This clonotype was seen only a few times. This chain links TRBV7-9 with TRBJ2-7; D tentatively fits TRBD1 or TRBD2 (5 bases each). The CDR3 runs 14 residues. V lost 3 bases and J 7 bases, leaving 16 bases between the germline ends. Looked up from germline, CDR1 is SEHNR and CDR2 is FQNEAQ (reference sequence). The CDR3 here is CASSLWDGDDEQYF. CDR3 nucleotide sequence: TGTGCCAGCAGCTTGTGGGACGGGGACGATGAGCAGTACTTC.

The J gene is TRBJ2-1, the V gene TRBV10-2; 13 bases map to TRBD2. Trimming cost V 5 bases and J 9 bases; bases outside gene matches: 4. Germline CDR1 is WSHSY and CDR2 is SAAADI. The CDR3 runs 14 residues. CDR3 coding DNA: TGCGCCAGCAGTACAGGACTAGCGGGAGTTGAGCAGTTCTTC. This sequence encodes CASSTGLAGVEQFF.

This chain uses TRBV3-1 with TRBJ2-7, with D tentatively TRBD2 (6 bases). V lost 2 bases and J lost 6, with 11 bases in between. The germline V gene encodes CDR1 LGHDT and CDR2 YNNKEL (reference sequence). The CDR3 is 13 amino acids. The CDR3 DNA follows: TGTGCCAGCAGCCAAACCAGGGAGGCCGAGCAGTACTTC. Translated, it gives CASSQTREAEQYF.

The rearrangement uses TRBV5-5 and TRBJ2-7; D is ambiguous. V lost 4 bases and J 2 bases, leaving 13 bases between the germline ends. The CDR3 runs 14 residues. Looked up from germline, CDR1 is SGHKS and CDR2 is YYEKEE (reference sequence). The CDR3 spells CASSQPDHTYEQYF. The CDR3 bases are TGTGCCAGCAGCCAACCGGACCACACCTACGAGCAGTACTTC.

V is TRBV5-1 and J is TRBJ2-7; D tentatively reads TRBD1 or TRBD2 (5 bases each). This CDR3 has 13 amino acids. Germline CDR1 is SGHRS and CDR2 is YFSETQ. V dropped 0 bases and J dropped 6 bases, with 10 bases sitting between them. The CDR3 DNA sequence: TGCGCCAGCAGCTTGGCCTCGGGGCCCGAGCAGTACTTC. Translated: CASSLASGPEQYF.

This chain links TRBV2 with TRBJ2-3; D is unresolved. The V and J ends lost 8 bases and 0 bases respectively, with 9 bases between them. Germline V gene sequence: CDR1 SNHLY, CDR2 FYNNEI. CDR3 length: 13 amino acids. CDR3 nucleotide sequence: TGTGCCAGCGCTCCCACTAGCACAGATACGCAGTATTTT. Its translation is CASAPTSTDTQYF.

The chain links TRBV6-5 to TRBJ1-5; D gene unclear. CDR1 and CDR2 (germline): MNHEY, SVGAGI. Trimming left V 2 bases short and J 5 bases short, with 7 bases between. This CDR3 contains 13 residues. CDR3 nucleotide sequence: TGTGCCAGCAGTTACGACGGGTATCAGCCCCAGCATTTT. Encoded protein: CASSYDGYQPQHF.

V is TRBV20-1 and J is TRBJ2-1; 7 bases are shared with TRBD2. This CDR3 region has 12 residues. Germline loops: CDR1 DFQATT, CDR2 SNEGSKA (reference sequence). After removal of 0 bases from V and 10 bases from J, the junction contained 3 bases not matched to a gene. CDR3 loop: CSARDELAEQFF. In DNA, the CDR3 is TGCAGTGCTAGAGATGAACTAGCGGAGCAGTTCTTC.

The V and J genes are TRBV28 and TRBJ2-1, with D unclear. The ends were cut back, 10 bases at V and 6 bases at J, with 19 bases in the middle. Germline lookup yields CDR1 MDHEN and CDR2 SYDVKM. There are 14 residues in the CDR3. The DNA of the CDR3 is TGTGCCATTGATCGGGCGCCGGGCGGCAATGAGCAGTTCTTC. Translated, it gives CAIDRAPGGNEQFF.

J is TRBJ2-2 and V is TRBV18; D possibly corresponds to TRBD1 (6 bases). V lost 2 bases and J 3 bases, leaving 16 bases between the germline ends. CDR3 length: 17 residues. Germline V lookup: CDR1 KGHSH, CDR2 LQKENI. This CDR3 reads CASSPGTPHEDTGELFF. CDR3 sequence (DNA): TGTGCCAGCTCACCAGGGACACCGCACGAGGACACCGGGGAGCTGTTTTTT.

This clonotype occurred a few times. This sequence joins TRBV6-2 or TRBV6-3 and TRBJ2-1; a weak D match, TRBD1 (5 bases). CDR1 MNHEY and CDR2 SVGEGT come from the germline V gene. The CDR3 is 17 amino acids. Trimming stripped 4 bases from V and 5 bases from J, with 21 bases between. Here the CDR3 reads CASSSSQEAKVNNEQFF. Here the CDR3 DNA reads TGTGCCAGCAGTTCATCACAGGAAGCGAAAGTCAACAATGAGCAGTTCTTC.

The gene calls are TRBV4-3 and TRBJ2-3; 7 nucleotides match TRBD1. The CDR3 runs 18 residues. Germline V CDR1 and CDR2: LGHNA, YSLEER. Losses at the gene ends were 0 bases for V and 5 bases for J; bases not matched to a gene: 14. CDR3 in DNA: TGCGCCAGCAGCCAAGATTTTAGGGGGCGACTGGGCAGAGATACGCAGTATTTT. Its translation is CASSQDFRGRLGRDTQYF.

This clonotype has ten or more counts. The chain links TRBV7-9 to TRBJ2-3; tentatively, D is TRBD1 or TRBD2 (6 bases each). Germline assignment: CDR1 SEHNR and CDR2 FQNEAQ (reference sequence). The CDR3 is made up of 18 amino acids. V was shortened by 5 bases and J by 2 bases, with 23 bases between the two germline ends. For the CDR3, the DNA is TGTGCCAGCAGCGGTTTTAGGCGGGGACACTCCGACACAGATACGCAGTATTTT. Translating it yields CASSGFRRGHSDTDTQYF.

This clonotype has ten or more counts. This chain links TRBV30 with TRBJ2-3; D gene unclear. Germline CDR1 is GTSNPN and CDR2 is SVGIG (reference sequence). Trimming cost V 5 bases and J 5 bases, with 8 bases left between them. This CDR3 is built from 11 residues. CDR3 protein: CAWGERDTQYF. CDR3 nucleotides: TGTGCCTGGGGCGAGAGAGATACGCAGTATTTT.

This chain links TRBV19 with TRBJ2-6, with 7 bases that match TRBD1. CDR3 length: 14 residues. V trimming: 6 bases; J trimming: 2 bases; junction bases outside the gene matches: 1. Germline assignment: CDR1 LNHDA and CDR2 SQIVND (reference sequence). DNA of the CDR3: TGTGCCAGTAGGGACAGGACTGGGGCCAACGTCCTGACTTTC. It translates to CASRDRTGANVLTF.

In its sample, this clonotype was seen a few times. J is TRBJ1-1 and V is TRBV7-9; D uncertain. There are 14 residues in the CDR3. With 10 bases removed from V and 1 base from J, the gap between germline ends came to 16 bases. Germline-derived CDR1 and CDR2 are SEHNR and FQNEAQ (reference sequence). The CDR3 DNA reads as TGTGCCACCACCTCTGAAGATCCGAACACTGAAGCTTTCTTT. Translating it yields CATTSEDPNTEAFF.

The V call is TRBV12-3 or TRBV12-4, the J call TRBJ1-1, with 8 nucleotides matching TRBD1. CDR3 size: 16 residues. The trim removed 5 bases at V and 7 bases at J, leaving 15 bases unmatched. Here the CDR3 reads CASSRSRTGKGGEAFF. The CDR3 DNA is TGTGCCAGCAGTCGCTCCCGGACAGGGAAGGGAGGTGAAGCTTTCTTT.

In this sample, this clonotype turned up many times. The rearrangement uses TRBV19 and TRBJ1-5; no firm D call. This CDR3 is 13 amino acids long. Per germline, CDR1 LNHDA and CDR2 SQIVND (reference sequence). V lost 0 bases and J lost 2, with 2 bases in between. CDR3 sequence (DNA): TGTGCCAGTAGTATAGACGGCAATCAGCCCCAGCATTTT. Its translation: CASSIDGNQPQHF.

This clonotype showed up many times. V and J are TRBV25-1 and TRBJ1-6; TRBD1 matches at 9 bases. With V trimmed by 3 bases and J by 9 bases, 3 bases remained unmatched. CDR3 length: 14 residues. Germline-derived CDR1 and CDR2 are MGHDK and SYGVNS. The CDR3 DNA reads TGTGCCAGCAGTGAGGAGGACAGGGGTTCACCCCTCCACTTT. Translating it yields CASSEEDRGSPLHF.

This chain links TRBV7-2 with TRBJ2-7; no clear D gene. The CDR3 consists of 12 residues. Germline V gives CDR1 SGHTA, CDR2 FQGNSA. Trimming pared 5 bases from V and 4 bases from J, leaving 9 bases between. CDR3 nucleotides: TGTGCCAGCAGCCCAGTTTCTTACGAGCAGTACTTC. It specifies CASSPVSYEQYF.

A few counts support this clonotype. V gene TRBV12-3 or TRBV12-4 combines with J gene TRBJ2-3, with D unresolved. The CDR3 is 12 amino acids. The V end was cut by 5 bases, the J end by 4 bases, with 7 bases between. The CDR3 DNA is TGTGCCAGCAGTCCCGTCCCAGATACGCAGTATTTT. Encoded protein: CASSPVPDTQYF.

This clonotype was counted at least ten times. The chain employs TRBV20-1 and TRBJ2-1, with 8 bases aligning to TRBD2. The CDR3 is 13 amino acids. Trimming removed 3 bases from V and 8 bases from J; junction bases left unmatched: 6. Germline V gene sequence: CDR1 DFQATT, CDR2 SNEGSKA (reference sequence). The CDR3, as DNA: TGCAGTGCTAGGAGCGGGAGAGGCCATGAGCAGTTCTTC. This sequence encodes CSARSGRGHEQFF.

The rearrangement links TRBV5-5 to TRBJ2-7; 10 bases match TRBD2. V gave up 2 bases and J gave up 5 bases; unmatched junction bases: 7. The germline V gene has CDR1 SGHKS and CDR2 YYEKEE (reference sequence). CDR3 length: 15 residues. The CDR3 loop reads CASSFSLAGVNEQYF. DNA for the CDR3: TGTGCCAGCAGCTTCAGTCTAGCGGGAGTGAACGAGCAGTACTTC.

This clonotype was detected only a few times. This chain links TRBV7-9 with TRBJ1-5; a possible D gene is TRBD1 (6 bases). Per germline, CDR1 SEHNR and CDR2 FQNEAQ (reference sequence). There are 14 residues in the CDR3. V was pared by 3 bases and J by 7 bases, with 13 bases between. The CDR3 DNA is TGTGCCAGCAGCTTTGGGGGCGCGTGGCAGCCCCAGCATTTT. It yields the protein CASSFGGAWQPQHF.

The V and J genes are TRBV6-2 or TRBV6-3 and TRBJ2-7; TRBD2 matches at 7 bases. CDR3 length equals 13 residues. Germline V gene data show CDR1 as MNHEY and CDR2 as SVGEGT. V was pared by 10 bases and J by 3 bases, with 9 bases of the junction left unmatched. The CDR3 DNA reads as TGTGCCACCTGGGGACTAACTATCTACGAGCAGTACTTC. It translates to CATWGLTIYEQYF.

This clonotype was seen only a few times. The gene calls are TRBV7-2 and TRBJ2-1; TRBD2 aligns across 7 bases. Trimming cost V 4 bases and J 7 bases; bases outside gene matches: 10. The CDR3 spans 15 residues. Looked up from germline, CDR1 is SGHTA and CDR2 is FQGNSA. The CDR3 DNA follows: TGTGCCAGCAGCTCCCGGTCGGGGGGACTAAATGAGCAGTTCTTC. It specifies CASSSRSGGLNEQFF.

The rearrangement uses TRBV2 and TRBJ1-5, with 8 positions matching TRBD1. There are 14 residues in the CDR3. J gave up 5 bases and V 4 bases, and 4 bases lay outside the gene matches. From germline, CDR1 is SNHLY and CDR2 FYNNEI. The CDR3 loop is CASSGSGGDQPQHF. The CDR3 bases are TGTGCCAGCAGTGGCTCAGGGGGCGATCAGCCCCAGCATTTT.

This clonotype was detected only a few times. The rearrangement links TRBV6-6 to TRBJ2-7, with 10 bases lining up with TRBD2. CDR1 is MNHNY, CDR2 SVGAGI, per germline (reference sequence). The length of the CDR3 is 14 residues. The ends lost 5 bases at V and 5 bases at J; junction bases unmatched: 6. CDR3 DNA sequence: TGTGCCAGCAGTCAGCGGGAGGGGAAGGACGAGCAGTACTTC. It specifies CASSQREGKDEQYF.